This T cell receptor (beta chain) was captured in a study of blood T cells in healthy people across ages. Study-wide results and limits: Those diversity estimates obtained from one million T cells were thought to be underestimates. Researchers report that TCR beta diversity correlated strongly with naive T cell percentage.

With a J-beta primer mix and a sample-barcoded 5' primer, a second PCR ran roughly 6 to 11 cycles. TCRdb re-analysed the 5' RACE reads in MiXCR, keeping a single row per CDR3 protein. This table holds roughly 1.9 million distinct CDR3 sequences, 30% to 40% found once. This CDR3 is built from 14 residues. The germline V gene has CDR1 MNHEY and CDR2 SVGEGT. Trimming stripped 8 bases from V and 3 bases from J, with 16 bases between. With respect to this clonotype: Antigen: not known.

V is TRBV6-2 or TRBV6-3 and J is TRBJ1-2; no reliable D call. This sequence was found in a human donor in good health. The sample was blood. The CDR3 region has the DNA TGTGCCAGCGGGGTCAGGAATCGGGACTATGGCTACACCTTC. This translates into CASGVRNRDYGYTF.